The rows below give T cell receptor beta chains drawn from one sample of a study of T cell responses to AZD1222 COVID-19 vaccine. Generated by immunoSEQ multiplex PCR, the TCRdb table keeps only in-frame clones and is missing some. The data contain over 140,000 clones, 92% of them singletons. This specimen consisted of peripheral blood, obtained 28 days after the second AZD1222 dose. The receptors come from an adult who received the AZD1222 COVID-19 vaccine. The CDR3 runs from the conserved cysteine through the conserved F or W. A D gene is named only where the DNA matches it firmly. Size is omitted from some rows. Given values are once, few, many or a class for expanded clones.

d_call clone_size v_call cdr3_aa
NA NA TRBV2 CASSGGPGANVLTF
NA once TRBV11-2 CASSLQTANYGYTF
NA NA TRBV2 CASSEGGRGYTF
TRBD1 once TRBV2 CASSVQGSGRQPQHF
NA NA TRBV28 CASSTRNPYEQYF
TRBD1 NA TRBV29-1 CSVVLTGGTEAFF
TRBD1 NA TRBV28 CASSSGTGSEQYF
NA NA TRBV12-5 CASALRETQYF
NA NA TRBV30 CAWSAGEWYGYTF
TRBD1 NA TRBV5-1 CASSFLLVGGEAFF
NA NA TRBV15 CATSRDPSSGNTIYF
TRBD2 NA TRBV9 CASSVAGLAGVTDTQYF
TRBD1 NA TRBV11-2 CASSLRQGVGEQYF
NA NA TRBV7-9 CASSYHSLNTEAFF
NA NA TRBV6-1 CAIKSLPTAQLFF
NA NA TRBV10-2 CASRVSAGGHEQFF
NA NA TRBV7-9 CASSLVGDEAFF
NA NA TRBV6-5 CASSYGQGGSYGYTF
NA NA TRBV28 CASSLPTGNAQYF
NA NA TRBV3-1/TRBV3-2 CASRRGQGTRGNTIYF
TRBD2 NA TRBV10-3 CAISESERELQETQYF
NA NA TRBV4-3 CASSQDVRGETQYF